The 19 T cell receptor beta chains reported below all come from one sample, sequenced in a study of shared clonotypes between healthy human individuals. Here immunoSEQ multiplex PCR was the method, and the copy in TCRdb shows in-frame clones only, minus some. The repertoire includes over a million clones, approximately 98.5% of them detected once, and roughly 0.36% sits in the top ten. Source material: naive CD4+ T cells sorted from blood. The subset was: CD45RA+ positively selected. The receptors stem from a man aged 25 to 40 in good health.

The chain recombines TRBV6-5 with TRBJ1-1; 9 bases fit TRBD1. The V and J ends lost 1 base and 9 bases, in that order; junction bases with no gene match: 12. Germline V gene data show CDR1 as MNHEY and CDR2 as SVGAGI. The CDR3 extends over 16 amino acids. CDR3 sequence (DNA): TGTGCCAGCAGTTACTTAGGGACAGGGAGTGTTCAACAAGCTTTCTTT. Translation: CASSYLGTGSVQQAFF.

This chain connects TRBV10-3 to TRBJ2-7, with unresolved D. Trimming removed 5 bases from V and 3 bases from J, with 11 bases in between. Germline V lookup: CDR1 ENHRY, CDR2 SYGVKD. This CDR3 has 13 amino acids. CDR3 in amino acids: CAISLTTDYEQYF. The CDR3 DNA reads as TGTGCCATCAGTCTCACTACGGACTACGAGCAGTACTTC.

The CDR3 DNA is TGTGCCAGTAGTATAAAAGGGCCCTACGAGCAGTACTTC. Its protein is CASSIKGPYEQYF. The chain couples TRBV19 to TRBJ2-7; D is undetermined. CDR3 length equals 13 residues. Deletions cut 2 bases from V and 2 bases from J, with 7 bases between. Germline CDR1 reads LNHDA; CDR2 reads SQIVND (reference sequence).

This chain joins TRBV9 and TRBJ1-1; TRBD1 aligns across 9 bases. CDR3 length: 13 amino acids. CDR1 and CDR2 (germline): SGDLS, YYNGEE. Unmatched junction bases numbered 8, after V lost 4 bases and J lost 10 bases. The CDR3 sequence: CASSSPPGQGAFF. The CDR3 coding sequence is TGTGCCAGCAGCTCCCCCCCGGGACAGGGAGCTTTCTTT.

This chain connects TRBV19 to TRBJ1-1; D call uncertain. The CDR3 runs 13 residues. CDR1 is LNHDA, CDR2 SQIVND, per germline (reference sequence). Deletions cut 7 bases from V and 4 bases from J, with 13 bases between. For the CDR3, the DNA is TGTGCCAGTACCGTCGGCGTTAGCACTGAAGCTTTCTTT. Its protein product is CASTVGVSTEAFF.

V and J are TRBV7-6 and TRBJ2-3; possible D gene TRBD2, 6 bases. Between the trimmed V and J ends, which lost 0 bases and 10 bases, there was a span of 11 bases. Germline-derived CDR1 and CDR2 are SGHVS and FNYEAQ. The length of the CDR3 is 13 residues. The chain's CDR3 is CASSLAQAGSQYF. CDR3 bases: TGTGCCAGCAGCTTAGCGCAGGCGGGGTCGCAGTATTTT.

CDR3 sequence reads: CASSSTVSGANVLTF. Here the CDR3 DNA reads TGCGCCAGCAGCTCGACAGTCTCTGGGGCCAACGTCCTGACTTTC. The chain carries TRBV5-1 and TRBJ2-6; TRBD1 is a possible D gene (5 bases). This CDR3 has 15 amino acids. V lost 3 bases, J lost 0 bases, and 7 bases lay in between. Germline CDR1 reads SGHRS; CDR2 reads YFSETQ.

V usage is TRBV5-4 and J usage is TRBJ2-3; D is ambiguous. The CDR3 contains 15 residues. The germline V gene has CDR1 SGHNT and CDR2 YYREEE (reference sequence). The ends were cut back, 0 bases at V and 2 bases at J, with 10 bases in the middle. DNA for the CDR3: TGTGCCAGCAGCTTGGGTCTAAGGGACACAGATACGCAGTATTTT. This gives the protein CASSLGLRDTDTQYF.

This clone was recorded once. V and J are TRBV13 and TRBJ2-5; D not certain. The CDR3 is 13 residues long. Between the trimmed V and J ends, which lost 0 bases and 4 bases, there was a span of 6 bases. Germline V gene data show CDR1 as PRHDT and CDR2 as FYEKMQ (reference sequence). The CDR3 coding sequence is TGTGCCAGCAGCTTAGGAGTCGGAGAGACCCAGTACTTC. This gives the protein CASSLGVGETQYF.

The chain has TRBV28 and TRBJ1-5; D might be TRBD1 (5 bases). The ends were cut back, 1 base at V and 0 bases at J, with 10 bases in the middle. Germline loops: CDR1 MDHEN, CDR2 SYDVKM. The CDR3 loop spans 16 amino acids. Written as DNA, the CDR3 is TGTGCCAGCAGTTTATATCGACAGTATAGCAATCAGCCCCAGCATTTT. It specifies CASSLYRQYSNQPQHF.

This chain uses TRBV10-2 with TRBJ2-7; D is ambiguous. This CDR3 contains 12 residues. The V gene's germline CDR1 is WSHSY and CDR2 SAAADI. Trimming cost V 6 bases and J 3 bases, with 9 bases left between them. The CDR3 reads CASRGRNYEQYF. The CDR3 bases are TGCGCCAGCAGAGGACGAAACTACGAGCAGTACTTC.

The V and J genes are TRBV7-6 and TRBJ1-2; D might be TRBD1 (5 bases). The CDR3 has 13 residues. The V and J ends lost 5 bases and 3 bases respectively, with 10 bases between them. The germline V gene has CDR1 SGHVS and CDR2 FNYEAQ. This CDR3 reads CASSPRGDYGYTF. Here the CDR3 DNA reads TGTGCCAGCAGCCCCCGAGGGGACTATGGCTACACCTTC.

This sequence joins TRBV2 and TRBJ1-1; unclear D gene. Germline CDR1 reads SNHLY; CDR2 reads FYNNEI. Trimming removed 7 bases from V and 2 bases from J, with 11 bases in between. This CDR3 comprises 13 residues. The CDR3 reads CASTGSVNTEAFF. The DNA for the CDR3 is TGTGCCAGCACCGGATCAGTTAACACTGAAGCTTTCTTT.

Concerning this clone itself: The same CDR3 also results from other DNA sequences found in this sample. The chain links TRBV7-9 to TRBJ2-7; 8 nucleotides line up with TRBD1. After removal of 1 base from V and 5 bases from J, the junction contained 1 base not matched to a gene. Germline V CDR1 and CDR2: SEHNR, FQNEAQ (reference sequence). CDR3 length equals 13 residues. The CDR3 loop is CASSLGQGNEQYF. CDR3 sequence (DNA): TGTGCCAGCAGCTTAGGACAGGGGAACGAGCAGTACTTC.

The chain links TRBV29-1 to TRBJ1-1; possibly TRBD1 for D (6 bases). Germline lookup yields CDR1 SQVTM and CDR2 ANQGSEA. The CDR3 sequence is 13 residues long. Trimming stripped 7 bases from V and 5 bases from J, with 17 bases between. The CDR3 region has the DNA TGCAGCGGGTCGGGGGCGGCTGCGACTGAAGCTTTCTTT. Protein: CSGSGAAATEAFF. Looking up the rest from reference TRBV29-1 and TRBJ1-1 gives the full variable domain: SAVISQKPSRDICQRGTSLTIQCQVDSQVTMMFWYRQQPGQSLTLIATANQGSEATYESGFVIDKFPISRPNLTFSTLTVSNMSPEDSSIYLCSGSGAAATEAFFGQGTRLTVV.

The chain uses TRBV10-3 and TRBJ1-4; D perhaps matches TRBD1 (5 bases). The CDR3 covers 15 residues. The V gene lost 0 bases and the J gene lost 5 bases, with 10 bases spanning the gap. Germline V CDR1 and CDR2: ENHRY, SYGVKD. CDR3 residues: CAISESGGGNEKLFF. DNA of the CDR3: TGTGCCATCAGTGAGTCTGGGGGTGGGAATGAAAAACTGTTTTTT.

The chain recombines TRBV15 with TRBJ2-1; no firm D call. CDR1 LNHNV and CDR2 YYDKDF come from the germline V gene (reference sequence). This CDR3 has 14 amino acids. The V gene lost 2 bases and the J gene lost 5 bases, with 10 bases spanning the gap. CDR3 DNA sequence: TGTGCCACCAGCAGAATCTCCCCCAACAATGAGCAGTTCTTC. Protein: CATSRISPNNEQFF.

This clone showed up just once. The chain links TRBV7-2 to TRBJ2-4, with no clear D. CDR1 and CDR2 from the germline V gene are SGHTA and FQGNSA. This CDR3 has 17 amino acids. The V end lost 5 bases, the J end lost 1 base, and 18 bases lay between the germline ends. CDR3 amino acids: CASSLGSEGFAKNIQYF. In nucleotides, the CDR3 is TGTGCCAGCAGCCTAGGGTCGGAAGGGTTTGCCAAAAACATTCAGTACTTC.

The V gene is TRBV6-1, the J gene TRBJ1-5, with 9 positions matching TRBD1. Trimming took 6 bases from V and 7 from J; bases not matched to a gene: 4. Germline CDR1 and CDR2: MNHNS and SASEGT. The CDR3 covers 13 residues. CDR3 protein: CASSGQGWQPQHF. Here the CDR3 DNA reads TGTGCCAGCAGCGGACAGGGGTGGCAGCCCCAGCATTTT.